What follows is one TCR beta chain and its context. The antigen is undetermined. CD45RO-negative, CCR7-positively selected cells formed the naive CD8 fraction, excluding terminally differentiated effector memory CD45RA+ cells. The source of the sample is a study of shared clonotypes between healthy human individuals. How the authors handled the data: Without quality scores, immunoSEQ junctional reads could not be filtered like full-length reads. Here immunoSEQ multiplex PCR was the method, and the copy in TCRdb shows in-frame clones only, minus some. V, J and clone size reflect that table, while D and trimming were determined from the DNA. This table has some 2 million clones, around 96% appearing once. Whole-study findings and limits: Non-shared clonotypes had lower generation probabilities than those shared by all four donors. Sharing across four donors was highest in naive CD4 (approximately 5%) and lowest in memory CD8 (0.4%).

Material: naive CD8+ T cells sorted from blood. The TCR originated in a man in his late teens or twenties in good health.

In DNA form, the CDR3 reads TGTGCCAGCAGTGATAGCTTCGACACTGAAGCTTTCTTT. Translated: CASSDSFDTEAFF. This chain uses TRBV5-6 with TRBJ1-1; no clear D gene. The CDR3 length is 13 residues. V lost 5 bases and J 3 bases, leaving 11 bases between the germline ends. Germline CDR1 reads SGHDT; CDR2 reads YYEEEE.